Listed below are T cell receptor beta chains from one sample, sequenced in a study of graft-versus-host responses after intestinal transplantation. Produced via immunoSEQ multiplex PCR; TCRdb's table is partial and in-frame only. This table has roughly 70,000 clones, just under 95% appearing once. The input for sequencing was bone marrow, taken approximately 700 days after intestinal transplantation. The receptors shown here come from a human patient who received an intestinal transplant, so some T cells may come from the graft donor. The CDR3 runs from the conserved cysteine through the conserved F or W. D genes are given only for firm matches. Only some rows state a clone size, as once, few, many or a class for expanded clones.

abundance: NA
d_gene: TRBD1
v_gene: TRBV19
j_gene: TRBJ1-6
CDR3nt: TGTGCCAGTAGTATGGACAGGGGGTTTTCACCCCTCCACTTT
CDR3aa: CASSMDRGFSPLHF

abundance: once
d_gene: TRBD1
v_gene: TRBV13
j_gene: TRBJ1-4
CDR3nt: TGTGCCAGCAGCTCAGGGACAGGGGGCTTTGAAAAACTGTTTTTT
CDR3aa: CASSSGTGGFEKLFF

abundance: NA
d_gene: NA
v_gene: TRBV15
j_gene: TRBJ1-1
CDR3nt: TGTGCCACCAGCTCTGACACTGAAGCTTTCTTT
CDR3aa: CATSSDTEAFF

abundance: NA
d_gene: TRBD2
v_gene: TRBV5-6
j_gene: TRBJ2-3
CDR3nt: TGTGCCAGCAGCTTGGTGGGACTAGAGCAGTATTTT
CDR3aa: CASSLVGLEQYF

abundance: NA
d_gene: NA
v_gene: TRBV6-5
j_gene: TRBJ2-1
CDR3nt: TGTGCCAGCACCTCCCTAGGGGGGAGCTACAATGAGCAGTTCTTC
CDR3aa: CASTSLGGSYNEQFF

abundance: NA
d_gene: NA
v_gene: TRBV6-5
j_gene: TRBJ2-2
CDR3nt: TGTGCCAGCAGGGCTCCCGGCGTTACCACCGGGGAGCTGTTTTTT
CDR3aa: CASRAPGVTTGELFF

abundance: NA
d_gene: NA
v_gene: TRBV5-1
j_gene: TRBJ2-7
CDR3nt: TGCGCCAGCAGCCGGACAGTCTCCTACGAGCAGTACTTC
CDR3aa: CASSRTVSYEQYF

abundance: NA
d_gene: NA
v_gene: TRBV10-3
j_gene: TRBJ2-6
CDR3nt: TGTGCCATCAGTGAGCAGTCCCCTGGGGCCAACGTCCTGACTTTC
CDR3aa: CAISEQSPGANVLTF

abundance: NA
d_gene: NA
v_gene: TRBV11-2
j_gene: TRBJ2-1
CDR3nt: TGTGCCAGCAGCTTAGGGGCGGGCTCCTACAATGAGCAGTTCTTC
CDR3aa: CASSLGAGSYNEQFF

abundance: NA
d_gene: NA
v_gene: TRBV6-6
j_gene: TRBJ1-2
CDR3nt: TGTGCCAGCATCCTTGGCGACGGATCTAACTATGGCTACACCTTC
CDR3aa: CASILGDGSNYGYTF